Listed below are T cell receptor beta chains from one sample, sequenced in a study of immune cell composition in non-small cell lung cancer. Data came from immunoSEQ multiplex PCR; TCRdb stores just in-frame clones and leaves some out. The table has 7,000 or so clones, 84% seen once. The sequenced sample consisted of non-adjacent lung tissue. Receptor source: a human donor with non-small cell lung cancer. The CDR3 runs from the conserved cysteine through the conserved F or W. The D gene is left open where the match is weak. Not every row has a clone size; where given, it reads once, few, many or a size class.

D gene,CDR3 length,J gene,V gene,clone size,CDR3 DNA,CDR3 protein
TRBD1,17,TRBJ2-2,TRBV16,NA,TGTGCCAGCAGCCCCTACAGGGGACGGACGAACACCGGGGAGCTGTTTTTT,CASSPYRGRTNTGELFF
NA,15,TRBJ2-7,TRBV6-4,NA,TGTGCCAATTCCAAGAAATCCGGGGACCCCTACGAGCAGTACTTC,CANSKKSGDPYEQYF
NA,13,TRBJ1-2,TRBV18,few,TGTGCCAGCTCCGACAGAAACAGCTATGGCTACACCTTC,CASSDRNSYGYTF
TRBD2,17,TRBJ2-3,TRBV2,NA,TGTGCCAGCAGTCCAAGACTAGCGGGGGATTTCACAGATACGCAGTATTTT,CASSPRLAGDFTDTQYF
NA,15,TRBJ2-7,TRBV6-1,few,TGTGCCAGCAGTGAAGCAGGCGGGCAGTCCTACGAGCAGTACTTC,CASSEAGGQSYEQYF
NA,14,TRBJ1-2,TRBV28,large,TGTGCCAGCGCACGGGGGACCGGAAGCTATGGCTACACCTTC,CASARGTGSYGYTF
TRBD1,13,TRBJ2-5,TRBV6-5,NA,TGTGCCAGCACCGACCGACAGGGGGAGACCCAGTACTTC,CASTDRQGETQYF
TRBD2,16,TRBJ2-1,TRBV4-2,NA,TGTGCCAGCAGCCAAGTAAGGGCGGGGGGGTGGAATGAGCAGTTCTTC,CASSQVRAGGWNEQFF
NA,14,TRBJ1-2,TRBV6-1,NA,TGTGCCATACGCCGGGACCCACCGGCCTATGGCTACACCTTC,CAIRRDPPAYGYTF
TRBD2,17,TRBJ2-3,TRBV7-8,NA,TGTGCCAGCAGTTCACAACGCGGGCTAGCGGGCCGAGATACGCAGTATTTT,CASSSQRGLAGRDTQYF
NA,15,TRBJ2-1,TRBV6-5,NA,TGTGCCAGCAGGAAGGGAACAGGGGACTGGAATGAGCAGTTCTTC,CASRKGTGDWNEQFF
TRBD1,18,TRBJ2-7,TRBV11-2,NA,TGTGCCAGCAGCTTAACTGTAGCTGGACAGGGGGCGCACTACGAGCAGTACTTC,CASSLTVAGQGAHYEQYF
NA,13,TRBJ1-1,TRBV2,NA,TGTGCCAGCAGTGCGACGGCGACTACTGGAGCTTTCTTT,CASSATATTGAFF
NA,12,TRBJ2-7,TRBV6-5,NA,TGTGCCAGCAGTCAGGGATATTACGAGCAGTACTTC,CASSQGYYEQYF
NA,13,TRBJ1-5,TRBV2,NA,TGTGCCAGCAAGGTCTTCTCAGATCAGCCCCAGCATTTT,CASKVFSDQPQHF
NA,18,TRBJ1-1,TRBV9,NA,TGTGCCAGCAGCGTAGGGCCAGTGGTGGGGGCGAGGGACACTGAAGCTTTCTTT,CASSVGPVVGARDTEAFF
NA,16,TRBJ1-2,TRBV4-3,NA,TGCGCCAGCAGCCAAGATCGGGCCCGGACGAACTATGGCTACACCTTC,CASSQDRARTNYGYTF
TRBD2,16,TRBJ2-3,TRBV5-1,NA,TGCGCCAGCAGCTTGGGCCTAGCGGGGGGGGAGCATACGCAGTATTTT,CASSLGLAGGEHTQYF
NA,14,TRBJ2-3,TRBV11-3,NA,TGTGCCAGCAGCCCGGGGATCTACACAGATACGCAGTATTTT,CASSPGIYTDTQYF
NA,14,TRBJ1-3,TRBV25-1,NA,TGTGCCAGCAGTGTTGGGACTGCTGGAAACACCATATATTTT,CASSVGTAGNTIYF
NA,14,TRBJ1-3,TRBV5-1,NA,TGCGCCAGCAGCTTGGAGGGGAGGGGAAACACCATATATTTT,CASSLEGRGNTIYF
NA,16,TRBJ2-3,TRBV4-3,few,TGCGCCAGCAGCCAAGATTACGCAGCTAGCACAGATACGCAGTATTTT,CASSQDYAASTDTQYF
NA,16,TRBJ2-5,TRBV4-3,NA,TGCGCCAGCAGCCAAGAAAGACTAGAGGGCCCGCAGACCCAGTACTTC,CASSQERLEGPQTQYF
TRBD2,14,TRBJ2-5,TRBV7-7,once,TGTGCTAGCAGCTTAGCGGGCAGAAAAGAGACCCAGTACTTC,CASSLAGRKETQYF
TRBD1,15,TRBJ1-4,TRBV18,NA,TGTGCCAGCTCACTCCGGACAGGGCCGAAGGAAAAACTGTTTTTT,CASSLRTGPKEKLFF
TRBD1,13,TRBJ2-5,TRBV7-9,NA,TGTGCCAGCAGGACCGGGACAGAAAAGACCCAGTACTTC,CASRTGTEKTQYF
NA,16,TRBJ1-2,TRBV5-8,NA,TGTGCCAGCAGCCCACCCGACGGATACTCCATCTATGGCTACACCTTC,CASSPPDGYSIYGYTF